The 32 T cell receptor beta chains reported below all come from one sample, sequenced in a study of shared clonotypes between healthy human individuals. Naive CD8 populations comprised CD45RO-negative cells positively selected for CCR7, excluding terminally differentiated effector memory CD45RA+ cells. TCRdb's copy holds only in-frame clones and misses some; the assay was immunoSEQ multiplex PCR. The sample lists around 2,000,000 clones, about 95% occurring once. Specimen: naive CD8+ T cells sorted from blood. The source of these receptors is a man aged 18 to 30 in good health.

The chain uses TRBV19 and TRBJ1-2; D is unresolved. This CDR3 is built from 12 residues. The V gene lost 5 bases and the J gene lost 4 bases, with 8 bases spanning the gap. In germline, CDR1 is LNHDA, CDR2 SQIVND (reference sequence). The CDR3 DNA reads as TGTGCCAGTAGTGGCCAGACCTATGGCTACACCTTC. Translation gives CASSGQTYGYTF. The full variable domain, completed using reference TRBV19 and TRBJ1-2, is DGGITQSPKYLFRKEGQNVTLSCEQNLNHDAMYWYRQDPGQGLRLIYYSQIVNDFQKGDIAEGYSVSREKKESFPLTVTSAQKNPTAFYLCASSGQTYGYTFGSGTRLTVV.

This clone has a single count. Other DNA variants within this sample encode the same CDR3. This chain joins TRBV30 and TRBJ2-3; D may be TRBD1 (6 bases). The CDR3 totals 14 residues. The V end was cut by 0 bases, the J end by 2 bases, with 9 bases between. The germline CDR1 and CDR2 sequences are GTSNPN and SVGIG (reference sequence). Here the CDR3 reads CAWSVGGATDTQYF. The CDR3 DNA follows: TGTGCCTGGAGTGTAGGGGGAGCCACAGATACGCAGTATTTT. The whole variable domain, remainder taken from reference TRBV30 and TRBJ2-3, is SQTIHQWPATLVQPVGSPLSLECTVEGTSNPNLYWYRQAAGRGLQLLFYSVGIGQISSEVPQNLSASRPQDRQFILSSKKLLLSDSGFYLCAWSVGGATDTQYFGPGTRLTVL.

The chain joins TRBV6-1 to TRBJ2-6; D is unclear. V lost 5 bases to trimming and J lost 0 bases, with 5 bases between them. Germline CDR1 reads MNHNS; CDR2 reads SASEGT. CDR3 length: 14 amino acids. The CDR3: CASSLSSGANVLTF. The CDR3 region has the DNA TGTGCCAGCAGTCTATCCTCTGGGGCCAACGTCCTGACTTTC.

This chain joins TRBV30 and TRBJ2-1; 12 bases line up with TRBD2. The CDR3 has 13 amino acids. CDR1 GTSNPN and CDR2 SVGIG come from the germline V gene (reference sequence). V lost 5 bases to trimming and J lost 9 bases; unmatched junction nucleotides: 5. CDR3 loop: CAWRLAGAVEQFF. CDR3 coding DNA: TGTGCCTGGCGACTAGCGGGAGCGGTTGAGCAGTTCTTC.

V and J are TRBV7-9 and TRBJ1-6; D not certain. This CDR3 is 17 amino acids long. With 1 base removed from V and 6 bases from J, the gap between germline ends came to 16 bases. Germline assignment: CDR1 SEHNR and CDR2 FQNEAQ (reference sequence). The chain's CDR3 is CASSLGLGTLPNSPLHF. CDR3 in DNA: TGTGCCAGCAGCTTAGGCTTGGGTACACTCCCTAATTCACCCCTCCACTTT.

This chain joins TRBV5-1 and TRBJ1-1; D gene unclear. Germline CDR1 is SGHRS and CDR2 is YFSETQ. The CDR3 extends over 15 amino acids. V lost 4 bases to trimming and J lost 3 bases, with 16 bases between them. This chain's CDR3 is CASSRSLSEDTEAFF. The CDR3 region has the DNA TGCGCCAGCAGCCGGAGCCTTTCCGAGGACACTGAAGCTTTCTTT.

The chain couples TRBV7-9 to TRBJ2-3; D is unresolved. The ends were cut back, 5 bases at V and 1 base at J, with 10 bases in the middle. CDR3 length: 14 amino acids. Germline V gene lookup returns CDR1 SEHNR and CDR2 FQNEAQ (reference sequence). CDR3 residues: CASSTRPGTDTQYF. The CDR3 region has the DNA TGTGCCAGCAGCACCCGGCCCGGCACAGATACGCAGTATTTT.

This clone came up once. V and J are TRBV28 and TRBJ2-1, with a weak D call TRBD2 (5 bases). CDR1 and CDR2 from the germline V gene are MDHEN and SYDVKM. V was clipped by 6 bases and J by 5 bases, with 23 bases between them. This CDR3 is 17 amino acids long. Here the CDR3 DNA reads TGTGCCAGCAGCCATTATCAGGACTCTATCCCCCACAATGAGCAGTTCTTC. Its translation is CASSHYQDSIPHNEQFF.

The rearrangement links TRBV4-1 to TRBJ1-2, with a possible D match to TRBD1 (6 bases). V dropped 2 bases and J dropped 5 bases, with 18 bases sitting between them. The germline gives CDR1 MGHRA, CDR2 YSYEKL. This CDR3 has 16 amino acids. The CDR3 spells CASSQPLGRGNYGYTF. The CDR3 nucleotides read TGCGCCAGCAGCCAACCCTTAGGCAGGGGAAATTATGGCTACACCTTC.

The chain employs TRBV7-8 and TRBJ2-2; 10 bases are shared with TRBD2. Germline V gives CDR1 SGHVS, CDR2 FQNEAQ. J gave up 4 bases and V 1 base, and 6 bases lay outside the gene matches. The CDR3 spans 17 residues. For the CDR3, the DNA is TGTGCCAGCAGCTTAGAACCTGAGCGGGAGGGCACCGGGGAGCTGTTTTTT. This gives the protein CASSLEPEREGTGELFF.

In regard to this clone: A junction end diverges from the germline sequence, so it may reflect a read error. The CDR3 region is CASSLALIRGKYEQYF. In DNA, the CDR3 is TGTGCTAGCAGCTTAGCCCTAATCCGGGGAAAATACGAGCAGTACTTC. V gene TRBV7-7 combines with J gene TRBJ2-7, with a weak D call TRBD2 (5 bases). Germline lookup yields CDR1 SSHAT and CDR2 FNYEAQ (reference sequence). The CDR3 has 16 amino acids. Together with reference TRBV7-7 and TRBJ2-7, the CDR3 gives the full variable domain: GAGVSQSPRYKVTKRGQDVTLRCDPISSHATLYWYQQALGQGPEFLTYFNYEAQPDKSGLPSDRFSAERPEGSISTLTIQRTEQRDSAMYRCASSLALIRGKYEQYFGPGTRLTVT.

CDR3 protein: CASGSGAYNEQFF. The CDR3 DNA follows: TGTGCCAGCGGTAGCGGGGCCTACAATGAGCAGTTCTTC. The J gene is TRBJ2-1, the V gene TRBV6-5; TRBD2 matches at 8 bases. Unmatched junction bases numbered 2, after V lost 8 bases and J lost 2 bases. There are 13 residues in the CDR3. Germline CDR1 is MNHEY and CDR2 is SVGAGI.

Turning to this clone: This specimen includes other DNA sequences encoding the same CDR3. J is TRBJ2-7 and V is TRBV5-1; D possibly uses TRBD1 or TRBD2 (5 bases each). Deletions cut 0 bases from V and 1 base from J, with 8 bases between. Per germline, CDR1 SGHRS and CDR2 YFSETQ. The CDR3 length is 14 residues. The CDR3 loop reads CASSLVGPSYEQYF. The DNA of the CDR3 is TGCGCCAGCAGCTTGGTGGGACCGTCCTACGAGCAGTACTTC.

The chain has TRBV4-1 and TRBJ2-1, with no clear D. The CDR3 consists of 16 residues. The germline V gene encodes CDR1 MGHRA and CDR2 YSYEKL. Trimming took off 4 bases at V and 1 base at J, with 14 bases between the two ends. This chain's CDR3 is CASSRSSAPSYNEQFF. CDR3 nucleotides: TGCGCCAGCAGCCGATCTTCAGCCCCGTCCTACAATGAGCAGTTCTTC.

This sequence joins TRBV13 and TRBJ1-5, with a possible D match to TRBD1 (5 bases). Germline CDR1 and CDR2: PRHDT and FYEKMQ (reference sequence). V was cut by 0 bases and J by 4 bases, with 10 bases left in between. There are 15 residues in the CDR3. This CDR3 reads CASSLGPGRNQPQHF. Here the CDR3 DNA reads TGTGCCAGCAGCTTAGGCCCAGGGAGAAATCAGCCCCAGCATTTT.

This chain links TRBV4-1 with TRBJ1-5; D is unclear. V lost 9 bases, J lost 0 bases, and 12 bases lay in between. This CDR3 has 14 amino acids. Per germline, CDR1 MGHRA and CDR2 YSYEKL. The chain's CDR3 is CASNTDYSNQPQHF. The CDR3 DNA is TGCGCCAGTAATACGGACTATAGCAATCAGCCCCAGCATTTT.

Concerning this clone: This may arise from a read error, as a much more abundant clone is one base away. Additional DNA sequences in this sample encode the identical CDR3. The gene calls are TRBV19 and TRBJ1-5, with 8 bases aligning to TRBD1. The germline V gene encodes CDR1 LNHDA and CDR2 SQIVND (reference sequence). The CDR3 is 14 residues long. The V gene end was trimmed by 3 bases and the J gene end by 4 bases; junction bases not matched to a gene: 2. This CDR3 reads CASSIRDRNQPQHF. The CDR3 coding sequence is TGTGCCAGTAGTATCCGGGACAGGAATCAGCCCCAGCATTTT.

The DNA for the CDR3 is TGTGCCCGGTCCTCGGGACAGGGAGAATACGAGCAGTACTTC. It is translated as CARSSGQGEYEQYF. The chain recombines TRBV30 with TRBJ2-7; 9 nucleotides line up with TRBD1. The CDR3 sequence is 14 residues long. Looked up from germline, CDR1 is GTSNPN and CDR2 is SVGIG (reference sequence). V was clipped by 8 bases and J by 4 bases; unmatched bases: 12.

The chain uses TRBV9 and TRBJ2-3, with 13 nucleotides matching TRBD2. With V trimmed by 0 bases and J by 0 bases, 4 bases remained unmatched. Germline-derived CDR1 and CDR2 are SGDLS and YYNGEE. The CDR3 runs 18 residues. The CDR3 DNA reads TGTGCCAGCAGCGTAGAGGGGACTAGCGGGATTAGCACAGATACGCAGTATTTT. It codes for CASSVEGTSGISTDTQYF.

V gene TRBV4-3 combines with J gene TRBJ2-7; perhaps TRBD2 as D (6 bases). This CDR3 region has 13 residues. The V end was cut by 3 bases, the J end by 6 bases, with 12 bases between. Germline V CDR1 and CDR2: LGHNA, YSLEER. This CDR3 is CASSQTSYLEQYF. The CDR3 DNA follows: TGCGCCAGCAGCCAGACTAGTTATCTCGAGCAGTACTTC.

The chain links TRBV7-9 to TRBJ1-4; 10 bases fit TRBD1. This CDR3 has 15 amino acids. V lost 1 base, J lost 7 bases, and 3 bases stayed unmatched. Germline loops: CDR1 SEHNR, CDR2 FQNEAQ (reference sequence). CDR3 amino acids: CASSLERDRGEKLFF. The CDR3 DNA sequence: TGTGCCAGCAGCTTAGAGAGGGACAGGGGTGAAAAACTGTTTTTT.

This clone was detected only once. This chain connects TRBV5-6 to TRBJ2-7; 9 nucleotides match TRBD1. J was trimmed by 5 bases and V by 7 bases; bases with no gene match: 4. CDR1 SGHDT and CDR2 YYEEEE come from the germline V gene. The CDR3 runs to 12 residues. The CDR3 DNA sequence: TGTGCCAGCCTTACAGGGGGCAACGAGCAGTACTTC. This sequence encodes CASLTGGNEQYF.

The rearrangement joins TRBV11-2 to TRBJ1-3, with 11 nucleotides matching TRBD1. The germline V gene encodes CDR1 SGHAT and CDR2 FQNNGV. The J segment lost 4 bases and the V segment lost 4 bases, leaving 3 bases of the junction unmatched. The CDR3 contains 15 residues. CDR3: CASSSDRGPGNTIYF. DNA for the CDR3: TGTGCCAGCAGCTCGGACAGGGGGCCCGGAAACACCATATATTTT.

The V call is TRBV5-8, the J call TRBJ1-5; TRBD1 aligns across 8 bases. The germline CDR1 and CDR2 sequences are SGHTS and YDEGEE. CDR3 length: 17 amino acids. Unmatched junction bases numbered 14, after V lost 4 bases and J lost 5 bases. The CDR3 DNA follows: TGTGCCAGCAGCCCGGGGTTTGAAACAGGGGGTGATCAGCCCCAGCATTTT. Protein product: CASSPGFETGGDQPQHF. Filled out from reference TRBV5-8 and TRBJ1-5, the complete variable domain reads EAGVTQSPTHLIKTRGQQATLRCSPISGHTSVYWYQQALGLGLQFLLWYDEGEERNRGNFPPRFSGRQFPNYSSELNVNALELEDSALYLCASSPGFETGGDQPQHFGDGTRLSIL.

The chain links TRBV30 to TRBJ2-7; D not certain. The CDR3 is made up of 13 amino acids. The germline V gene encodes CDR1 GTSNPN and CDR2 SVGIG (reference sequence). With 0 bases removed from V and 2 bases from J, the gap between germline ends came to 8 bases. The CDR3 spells CAWSVQEPYEQYF. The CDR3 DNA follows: TGTGCCTGGAGTGTTCAGGAGCCCTACGAGCAGTACTTC.

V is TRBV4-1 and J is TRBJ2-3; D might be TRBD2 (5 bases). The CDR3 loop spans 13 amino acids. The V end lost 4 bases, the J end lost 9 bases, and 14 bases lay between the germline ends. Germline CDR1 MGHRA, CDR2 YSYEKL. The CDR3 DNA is TGCGCCAGCAGCCCGTCGGAGGAAACCACGCAGTATTTT. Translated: CASSPSEETTQYF.

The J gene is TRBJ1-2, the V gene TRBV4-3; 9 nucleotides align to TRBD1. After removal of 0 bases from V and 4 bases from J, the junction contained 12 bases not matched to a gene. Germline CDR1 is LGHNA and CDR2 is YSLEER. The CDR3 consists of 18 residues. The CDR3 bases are TGCGCCAGCAGCCAAGAAAAGGGTGGCACAGGGGGCGGCTATGGCTACACCTTC. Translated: CASSQEKGGTGGGYGYTF.

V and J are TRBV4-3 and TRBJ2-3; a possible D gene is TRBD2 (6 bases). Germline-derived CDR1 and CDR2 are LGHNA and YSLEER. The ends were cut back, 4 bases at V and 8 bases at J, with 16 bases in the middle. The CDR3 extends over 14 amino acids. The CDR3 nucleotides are TGCGCCAGCAGCCTCGGCTGGGTGGAGGGTACGCAGTATTTT. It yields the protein CASSLGWVEGTQYF.

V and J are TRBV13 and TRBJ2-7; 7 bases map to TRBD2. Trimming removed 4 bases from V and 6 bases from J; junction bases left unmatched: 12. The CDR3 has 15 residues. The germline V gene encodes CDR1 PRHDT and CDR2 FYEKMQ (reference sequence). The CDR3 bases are TGTGCCAGCAGCTACGACGGGGAGGGCGACATCGAGCAGTACTTC. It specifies CASSYDGEGDIEQYF.

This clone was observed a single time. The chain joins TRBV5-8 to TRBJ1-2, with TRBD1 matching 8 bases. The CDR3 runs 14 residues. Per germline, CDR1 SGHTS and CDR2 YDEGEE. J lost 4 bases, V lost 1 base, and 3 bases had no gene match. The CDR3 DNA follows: TGTGCCAGCAGCTTGACAGGGGGAAGCTATGGCTACACCTTC. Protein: CASSLTGGSYGYTF.

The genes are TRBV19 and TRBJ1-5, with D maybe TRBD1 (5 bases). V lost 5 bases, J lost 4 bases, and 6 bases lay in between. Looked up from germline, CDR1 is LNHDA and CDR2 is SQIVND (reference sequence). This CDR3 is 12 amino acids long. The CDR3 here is CASSGGNQPQHF. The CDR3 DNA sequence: TGTGCCAGTAGTGGGGGAAATCAGCCCCAGCATTTT.

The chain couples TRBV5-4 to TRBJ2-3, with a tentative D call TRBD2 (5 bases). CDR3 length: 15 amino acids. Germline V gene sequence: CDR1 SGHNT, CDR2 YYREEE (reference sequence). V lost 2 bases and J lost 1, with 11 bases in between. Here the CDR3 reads CASSLAVIGTDTQYF. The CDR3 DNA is TGTGCCAGCAGCTTAGCGGTAATTGGCACAGATACGCAGTATTTT.